These 14 T cell receptor beta chains originate from one sample sequenced in a study of T-cell reconstitution after alpha-beta-depleted transplantation in children. TCRbeta library preparation incorporated unique molecular identifiers. A single record per CDR3 protein comes from TCRdb applying MiXCR to the PCR reads. The sample has hundreds of thousands of distinct CDR3 sequences; roughly 15% are singletons. The material sequenced was PBMCs, mostly from graft donor cells, taken 360 days after TCRalphabeta/CD19-depleted stem cell transplant. These receptors originate from a male patient aged 10-17 years who had a stem cell transplant for acute lymphoblastic leukemia, so the T cells may come from the graft donor.

The rearrangement joins TRBV15 to TRBJ1-1; D remains unclear. CDR1 is LNHNV and CDR2 is YYDKDF in the germline V gene (reference sequence). The CDR3 contains 15 residues. The V end was cut by 2 bases, the J end by 1 base, with 11 bases between. The CDR3 spells CATSRRLPRNTEAFF. The CDR3 coding sequence is TGTGCCACCAGCAGAAGACTTCCACGGAACACTGAAGCTTTCTTT. The variable domain in full, completed from reference TRBV15 and TRBJ1-1, reads DAMVIQNPRYQVTQFGKPVTLSCSQTLNHNVMYWYQQKSSQAPKLLFHYYDKDFNNEADTPDNFQSRRPNTSFCFLDIRSPGLGDTAMYLCATSRRLPRNTEAFFGQGTRLTVV.

The genes are TRBV28 and TRBJ2-7; 9 positions agree with TRBD2. With V trimmed by 5 bases and J by 4 bases, 9 bases remained unmatched. The CDR3 is made up of 15 amino acids. Germline V CDR1 and CDR2: MDHEN, SYDVKM. In DNA form, the CDR3 reads TGTGCCAGCAGTCATAAGGGACTAGCCACATACGAGCAGTACTTC. It yields the protein CASSHKGLATYEQYF.

The V call is TRBV7-2, the J call TRBJ1-1, with 7 bases identical to TRBD1. The junction had 5 bases not matched to a gene; V was cut back by 3 bases and J by 4 bases. CDR3 length: 14 amino acids. Per germline, CDR1 SGHTA and CDR2 FQGNSA. The CDR3 DNA follows: TGTGCCAGCAGCTTGAACAGGGGAAGCACTGAAGCTTTCTTT. This gives the protein CASSLNRGSTEAFF.

This clonotype has just a few counts. This rearrangement joins TRBV29-1 to TRBJ2-7; no firm D call. The V end lost 4 bases, the J end lost 3 bases, and 10 bases lay between the germline ends. The CDR3 spans 12 residues. Germline V gives CDR1 SQVTM, CDR2 ANQGSEA. The DNA for the CDR3 is TGCAGCGTTGGGTTAGCCTTCTACGAGCAGTACTTC. This sequence encodes CSVGLAFYEQYF.

The chain couples TRBV24-1 to TRBJ2-4, with 10 bases matching TRBD2. CDR3 size: 15 residues. The V segment lost 4 bases and the J segment 4 bases; nucleotides outside the gene matches: 3. Germline loops: CDR1 KGHDR, CDR2 SFDVKD. CDR3 amino acids: CATSDQTSGKNIQYF. For the CDR3, the DNA is TGTGCCACCAGTGACCAGACTAGCGGGAAAAACATTCAGTACTTC.

The gene calls are TRBV5-1 and TRBJ2-2; 11 nucleotides match TRBD2. The V and J ends lost 1 base and 4 bases, in that order; junction bases with no gene match: 9. Germline values: CDR1 SGHRS, CDR2 YFSETQ. The CDR3 consists of 18 residues. CDR3 protein: CASSLSLAGGPATGELFF. The CDR3 DNA follows: TGCGCCAGCAGCTTGTCTTTAGCGGGAGGGCCGGCCACCGGGGAGCTGTTTTTT.

This clonotype was observed at least ten times. The chain couples TRBV7-6 to TRBJ2-7, with 7 bases identical to TRBD1. The CDR3 is 14 residues long. The V segment lost 5 bases and the J segment 4 bases; nucleotides outside the gene matches: 8. Germline V gene lookup returns CDR1 SGHVS and CDR2 FNYEAQ. The CDR3 coding sequence is TGTGCCAGCAGCCCCAGGACAGGCCCTTACGAGCAGTACTTC. Residues: CASSPRTGPYEQYF.

The sample holds one count of this clonotype. The chain links TRBV12-3 or TRBV12-4 to TRBJ1-2; possibly TRBD1 for D (6 bases). CDR3 length: 16 residues. Deletions cut 5 bases from V and 6 bases from J, with 22 bases between. The CDR3 DNA is TGTGCCAGCAGTCCTTACGCCTCAGGGGTAGGCGATGGCTACACCTTC. It yields the protein CASSPYASGVGDGYTF.

The V call is TRBV10-3, the J call TRBJ1-3; D is perhaps TRBD1 (5 bases). The CDR3 has 13 amino acids. Between the trimmed V and J ends, which lost 10 bases and 0 bases, there was a span of 10 bases. From germline, CDR1 is ENHRY and CDR2 SYGVKD. CDR3 in DNA: TGTGCCACCCAGACAGTCTCTGGAAACACCATATATTTT. It encodes CATQTVSGNTIYF.

CDR3 nucleotide sequence: TGTGCCAGCAGCTTAAGGAGGGGGGGCGGAGGGGTAAAGCAGCCCCAGCATTTT. It is translated as CASSLRRGGGGVKQPQHF. This chain links TRBV7-6 with TRBJ1-5, with a possible D match to TRBD1 (6 bases). The germline CDR1 and CDR2 sequences are SGHVS and FNYEAQ. The ends were cut back, 2 bases at V and 7 bases at J, with 24 bases in the middle. The CDR3 length is 18 residues.

The V call is TRBV3-1, the J call TRBJ1-6; D unresolved. The CDR3 contains 16 residues. Germline CDR1 LGHDT, CDR2 YNNKEL (reference sequence). The V end lost 0 bases, the J end lost 8 bases, and 14 bases lay between the germline ends. The CDR3: CASSQEIETWDSPLHF. CDR3 nucleotide sequence: TGTGCCAGCAGCCAAGAGATCGAGACTTGGGATTCACCCCTCCACTTT.

This clonotype was seen more than once but under ten times. The chain joins TRBV6-4 to TRBJ1-1; D call uncertain. V was shortened by 0 bases and J by 0 bases, with 11 bases between the two germline ends. Germline lookup yields CDR1 MRHNA and CDR2 SNTAGT. This CDR3 comprises 16 residues. CDR3 DNA sequence: TGTGCCAGCAGTGACTCGGGAGGCGGGATGAACACTGAAGCTTTCTTT. It is translated as CASSDSGGGMNTEAFF.

The table lists this clonotype with many counts. The rearrangement uses TRBV18 and TRBJ2-1; no clear D. Germline lookup yields CDR1 KGHSH and CDR2 LQKENI. Trimming left V 0 bases short and J 10 bases short, with 13 bases between. The CDR3 loop spans 14 amino acids. Written as DNA, the CDR3 is TGTGCCAGCTCACCACCGAGCCCGGAGACCGAGCAGTTCTTC. It codes for CASSPPSPETEQFF.

This clonotype was observed a few times. This chain links TRBV6-5 with TRBJ2-1; 9 bases map to TRBD2. CDR1 and CDR2 (germline): MNHEY, SVGAGI. J lost 0 bases, V lost 1 base, and 1 base had no gene match. The CDR3 runs to 16 residues. In DNA form, the CDR3 reads TGTGCCAGCAGTTACTTTAGCGGGGGCTCCTACAATGAGCAGTTCTTC. The encoded protein is CASSYFSGGSYNEQFF.